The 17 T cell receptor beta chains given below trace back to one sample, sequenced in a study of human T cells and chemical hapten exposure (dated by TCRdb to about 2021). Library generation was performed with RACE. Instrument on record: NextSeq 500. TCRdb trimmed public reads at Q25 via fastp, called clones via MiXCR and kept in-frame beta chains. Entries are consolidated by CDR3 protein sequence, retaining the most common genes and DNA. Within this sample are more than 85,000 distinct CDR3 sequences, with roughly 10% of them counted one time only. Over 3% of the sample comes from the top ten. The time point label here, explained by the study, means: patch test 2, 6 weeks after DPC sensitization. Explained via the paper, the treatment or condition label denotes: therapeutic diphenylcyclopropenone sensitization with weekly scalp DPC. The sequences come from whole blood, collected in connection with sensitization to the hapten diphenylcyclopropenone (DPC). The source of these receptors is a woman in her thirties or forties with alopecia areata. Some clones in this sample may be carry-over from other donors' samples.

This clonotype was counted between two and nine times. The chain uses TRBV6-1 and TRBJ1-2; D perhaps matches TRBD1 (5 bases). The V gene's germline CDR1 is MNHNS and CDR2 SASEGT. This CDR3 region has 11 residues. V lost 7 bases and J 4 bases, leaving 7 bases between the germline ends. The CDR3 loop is CASNQGYGYTF. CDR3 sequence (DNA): TGTGCCAGCAATCAGGGCTATGGCTACACCTTC.

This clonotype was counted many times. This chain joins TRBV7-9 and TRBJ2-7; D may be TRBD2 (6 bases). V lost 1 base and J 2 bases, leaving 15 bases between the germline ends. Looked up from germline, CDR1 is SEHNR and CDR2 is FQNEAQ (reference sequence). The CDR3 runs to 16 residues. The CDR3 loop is CASSLGWAGGTYEQYF. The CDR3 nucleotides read TGTGCCAGCAGCTTAGGTTGGGCCGGGGGTACCTACGAGCAGTACTTC.

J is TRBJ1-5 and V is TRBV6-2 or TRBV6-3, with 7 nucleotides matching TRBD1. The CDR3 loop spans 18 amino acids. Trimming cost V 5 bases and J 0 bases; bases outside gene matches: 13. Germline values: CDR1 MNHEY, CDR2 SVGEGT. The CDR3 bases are TGTGCCAGCAGTACGTATTCGACAGGGAGGGATAGCAATCAGCCCCAGCATTTT. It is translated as CASSTYSTGRDSNQPQHF.

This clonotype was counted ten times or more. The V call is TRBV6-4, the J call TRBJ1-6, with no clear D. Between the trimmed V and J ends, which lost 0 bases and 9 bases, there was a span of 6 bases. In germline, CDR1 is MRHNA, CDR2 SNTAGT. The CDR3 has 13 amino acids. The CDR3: CASSDSWGSPLHF. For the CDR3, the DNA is TGTGCCAGCAGTGACTCGTGGGGTTCACCCCTCCACTTT.

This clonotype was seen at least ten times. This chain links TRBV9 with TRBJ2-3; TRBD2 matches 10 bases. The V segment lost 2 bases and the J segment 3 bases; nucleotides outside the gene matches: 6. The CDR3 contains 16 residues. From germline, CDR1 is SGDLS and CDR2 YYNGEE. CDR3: CASSVNSGGRTDTQYF. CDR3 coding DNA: TGTGCCAGCAGCGTCAATAGCGGGGGGCGGACAGATACGCAGTATTTT.

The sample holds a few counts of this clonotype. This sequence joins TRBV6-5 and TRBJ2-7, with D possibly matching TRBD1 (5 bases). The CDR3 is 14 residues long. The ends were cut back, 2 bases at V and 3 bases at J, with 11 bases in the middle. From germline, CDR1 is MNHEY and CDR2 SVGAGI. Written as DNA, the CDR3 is TGTGCCAGCAGTTACCAGGGCACCCGCTACGAGCAGTACTTC. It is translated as CASSYQGTRYEQYF.

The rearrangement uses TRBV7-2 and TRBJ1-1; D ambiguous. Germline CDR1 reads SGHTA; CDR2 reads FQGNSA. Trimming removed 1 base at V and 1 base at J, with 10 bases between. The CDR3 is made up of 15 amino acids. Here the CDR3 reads CASSLEVWANTEAFF. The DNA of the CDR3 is TGTGCCAGCAGCTTAGAGGTCTGGGCGAACACTGAAGCTTTCTTT.

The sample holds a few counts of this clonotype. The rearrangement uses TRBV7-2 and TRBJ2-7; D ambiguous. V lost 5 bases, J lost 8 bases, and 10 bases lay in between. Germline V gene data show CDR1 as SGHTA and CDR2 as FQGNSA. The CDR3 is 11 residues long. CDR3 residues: CASSPATQQYF. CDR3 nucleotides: TGTGCCAGCAGCCCAGCGACCCAGCAGTACTTC.

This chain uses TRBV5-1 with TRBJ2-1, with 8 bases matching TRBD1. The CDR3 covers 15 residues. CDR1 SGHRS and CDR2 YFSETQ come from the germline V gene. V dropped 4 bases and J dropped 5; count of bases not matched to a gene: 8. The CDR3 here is CASSQRTGKHNEQFF. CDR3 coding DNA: TGCGCCAGCAGCCAGAGGACAGGGAAACACAATGAGCAGTTCTTC.

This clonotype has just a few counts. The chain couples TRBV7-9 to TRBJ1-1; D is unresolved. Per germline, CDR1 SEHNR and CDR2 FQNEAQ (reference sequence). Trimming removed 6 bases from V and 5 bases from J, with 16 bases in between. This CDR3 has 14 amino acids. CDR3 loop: CASSLLGWGTEAFF. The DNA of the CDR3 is TGTGCCAGCAGTCTCCTGGGGTGGGGAACTGAAGCTTTCTTT.

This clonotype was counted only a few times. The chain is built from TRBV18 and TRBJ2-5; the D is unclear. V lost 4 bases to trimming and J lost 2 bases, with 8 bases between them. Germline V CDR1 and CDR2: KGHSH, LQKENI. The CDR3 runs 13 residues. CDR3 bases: TGTGCCAGCTCACGATCTGCACAAGAGACCCAGTACTTC. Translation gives CASSRSAQETQYF.

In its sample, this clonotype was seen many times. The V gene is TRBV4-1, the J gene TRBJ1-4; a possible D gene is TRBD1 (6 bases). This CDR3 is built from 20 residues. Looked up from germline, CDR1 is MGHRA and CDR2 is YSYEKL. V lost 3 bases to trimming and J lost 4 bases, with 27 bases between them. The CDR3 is CASSQKPPGPTTGSNEKLFF. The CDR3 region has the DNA TGCGCCAGCAGCCAGAAACCACCGGGGCCAACGACAGGAAGTAATGAAAAACTGTTTTTT.

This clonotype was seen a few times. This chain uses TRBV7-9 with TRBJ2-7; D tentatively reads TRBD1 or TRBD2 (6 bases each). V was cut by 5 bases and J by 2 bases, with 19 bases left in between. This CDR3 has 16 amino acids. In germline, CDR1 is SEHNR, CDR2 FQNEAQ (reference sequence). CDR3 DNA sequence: TGTGCCAGCAGCGTAAGCCGGGGGCTTCTTGCCTACGAGCAGTACTTC. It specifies CASSVSRGLLAYEQYF.

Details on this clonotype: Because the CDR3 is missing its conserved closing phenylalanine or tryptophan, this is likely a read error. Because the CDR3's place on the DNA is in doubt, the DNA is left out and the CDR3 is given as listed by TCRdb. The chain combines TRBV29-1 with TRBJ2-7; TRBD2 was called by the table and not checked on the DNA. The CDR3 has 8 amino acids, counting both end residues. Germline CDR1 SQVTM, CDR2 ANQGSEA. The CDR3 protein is CSDYLWAL.

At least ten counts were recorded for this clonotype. In DNA, the CDR3 is TGTGCCAGCTCGATCCGGGACAGGGCTCAATCACCCCTCCACTTT. It yields the protein CASSIRDRAQSPLHF. This rearrangement joins TRBV18 to TRBJ1-6; 9 bases line up with TRBD1. This CDR3 spans 15 amino acids. Germline assignment: CDR1 KGHSH and CDR2 LQKENI. V gave up 6 bases and J gave up 10 bases; unmatched junction bases: 10.

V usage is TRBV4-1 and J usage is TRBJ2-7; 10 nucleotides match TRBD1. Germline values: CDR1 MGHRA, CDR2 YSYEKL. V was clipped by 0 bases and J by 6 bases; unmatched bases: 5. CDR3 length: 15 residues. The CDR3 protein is CASSQDVTGGREQYF. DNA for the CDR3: TGCGCCAGCAGCCAAGACGTGACAGGGGGCCGCGAGCAGTACTTC.

CDR3 region: CASRYGDRENEQYF. In DNA, the CDR3 is TGTGCCAGTAGATACGGGGACAGGGAAAACGAGCAGTACTTC. The rearrangement links TRBV6-5 to TRBJ2-7; 9 bases match TRBD1. V dropped 9 bases and J dropped 5; count of bases not matched to a gene: 11. The CDR3 totals 14 residues. Germline V gives CDR1 MNHEY, CDR2 SVGAGI.